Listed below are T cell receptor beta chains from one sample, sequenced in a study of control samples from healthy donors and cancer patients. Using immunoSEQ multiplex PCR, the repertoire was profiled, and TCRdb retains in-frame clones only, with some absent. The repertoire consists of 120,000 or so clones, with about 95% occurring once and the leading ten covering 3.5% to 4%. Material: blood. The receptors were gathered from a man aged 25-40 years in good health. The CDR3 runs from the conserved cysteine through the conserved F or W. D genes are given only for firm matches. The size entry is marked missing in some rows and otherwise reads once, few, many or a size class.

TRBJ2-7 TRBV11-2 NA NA TGTGCCAGCAGCTTAGGGACAGCCTCCTACGAGCAGTACTTC CASSLGTASYEQYF
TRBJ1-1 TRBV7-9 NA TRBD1 TGTGCCAGCAGCTTAGGAGGACAGGGTGTAACTGAAGCTTTCTTT CASSLGGQGVTEAFF
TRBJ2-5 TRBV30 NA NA TGTGCCTGGAGGGATCAGGAGACCCAGTACTTC CAWRDQETQYF
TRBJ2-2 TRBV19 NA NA TGTGCCAGTATTGCGATAGAAGGGGAGCTGTTTTTT CASIAIEGELFF
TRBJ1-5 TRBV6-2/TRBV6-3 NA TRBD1 TGTGCCAGCAGTCCCGGGACAGTTAGCAATCAGCCCCAGCATTTT CASSPGTVSNQPQHF
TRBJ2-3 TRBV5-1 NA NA TGCGCCAGCAGCTCAACACCGGGGGAGGCAGATACGCAGTATTTT CASSSTPGEADTQYF
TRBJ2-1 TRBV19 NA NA TGTGCCAGTAGTTCTCGGGTTGGGCTTGGGTTCTTC CASSSRVGLGFF
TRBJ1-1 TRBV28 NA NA TGTGCCAGCAGTTTAGGGCAGGGAGGCACTGAAGCTTTCTTT CASSLGQGGTEAFF
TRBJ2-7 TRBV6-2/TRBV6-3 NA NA TGTGCCAGCAGTTATGGAACGGCCGACTACGAGCAGTACTTC CASSYGTADYEQYF
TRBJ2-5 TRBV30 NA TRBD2 TGTGCCTGGAGTGCCGGACTAGCGGGGCCTTGGGGAGAGACCCAGTACTTC CAWSAGLAGPWGETQYF
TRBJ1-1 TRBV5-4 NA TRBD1 TGTGCCAGCAGCTTCGGGACAGGGGAGGGTGAAGCTTTCTTT CASSFGTGEGEAFF
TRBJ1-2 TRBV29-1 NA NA TGCAGCGTTGACAGGGCCATGTATGGCTACACCTTC CSVDRAMYGYTF
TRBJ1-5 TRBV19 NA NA TGTGCCAGTAGTATTGGGGGTTACGACAATCAGCCCCAGCATTTT CASSIGGYDNQPQHF
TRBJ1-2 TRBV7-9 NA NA TGTGCCAGCAGCGTCAAAAACTATGGCTACACCTTC CASSVKNYGYTF
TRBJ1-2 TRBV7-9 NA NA TGTGCCAGCAGACATGACAGCGGTTATGGCTACACCTTC CASRHDSGYGYTF
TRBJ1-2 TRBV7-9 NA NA TGTGCCAGCAGCTTAGCGCGAGGGAGATCTACTAACTATGGCTACACCTTC CASSLARGRSTNYGYTF
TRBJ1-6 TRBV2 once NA TGTGCCAGCAGTGAAAGGCAGGGCAGCTCCTATAATTCACCCCTCCACTTT CASSERQGSSYNSPLHF
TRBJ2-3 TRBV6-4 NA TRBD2 TGTGCCAGCAGTGATGGCGGGGGGGCCGCAGATACGCAGTATTTT CASSDGGGAADTQYF
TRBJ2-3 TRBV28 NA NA TGTGCCAGCAGTTTAACAGATACGCAGTATTTT CASSLTDTQYF
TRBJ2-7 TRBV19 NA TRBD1 TGTGCCAGTAGACCGGCACAGGGGCTAGACCACGAGCAGTACTTC CASRPAQGLDHEQYF
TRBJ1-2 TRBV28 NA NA TGTGCCAGCAGTTTTGGCAGGGCGAACTATGGCTACACCTTC CASSFGRANYGYTF